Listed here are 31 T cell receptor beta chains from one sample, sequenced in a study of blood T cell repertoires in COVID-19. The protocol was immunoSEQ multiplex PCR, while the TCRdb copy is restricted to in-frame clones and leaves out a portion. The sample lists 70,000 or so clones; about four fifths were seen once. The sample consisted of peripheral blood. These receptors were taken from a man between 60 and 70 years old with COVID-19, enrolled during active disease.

The CDR3 sequence is CASSVEGVASPLHF. The CDR3 DNA follows: TGTGCCAGCAGCGTAGAGGGGGTTGCTTCACCCCTCCACTTT. The chain carries TRBV9 and TRBJ1-6, with a tentative D call TRBD1 (6 bases). Deletions cut 0 bases from V and 9 bases from J, with 10 bases between. CDR1 is SGDLS and CDR2 is YYNGEE in the germline V gene. The CDR3 length is 14 residues.

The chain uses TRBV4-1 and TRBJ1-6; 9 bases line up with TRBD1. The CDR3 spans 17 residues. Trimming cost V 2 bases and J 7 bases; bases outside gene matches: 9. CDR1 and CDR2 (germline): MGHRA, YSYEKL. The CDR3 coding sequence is TGCGCCAGCAGCCAACGATATACCGGGACAGGGAATTCACCCCTCCACTTT. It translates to CASSQRYTGTGNSPLHF.

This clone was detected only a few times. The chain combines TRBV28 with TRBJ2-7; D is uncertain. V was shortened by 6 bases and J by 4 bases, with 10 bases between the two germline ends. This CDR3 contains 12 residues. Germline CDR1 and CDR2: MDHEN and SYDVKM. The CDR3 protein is CASSRVSYEQYF. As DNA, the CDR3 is TGTGCCAGCAGCCGTGTTTCTTACGAGCAGTACTTC.

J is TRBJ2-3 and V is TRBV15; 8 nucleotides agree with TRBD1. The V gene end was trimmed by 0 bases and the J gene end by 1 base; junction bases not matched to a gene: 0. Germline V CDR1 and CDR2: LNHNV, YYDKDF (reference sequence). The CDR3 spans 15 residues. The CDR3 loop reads CATSREDRGTDTQYF. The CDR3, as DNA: TGTGCCACCAGCAGAGAGGACAGGGGCACAGATACGCAGTATTTT.

For the CDR3, the DNA is TGTGCCAGCAGCTTACTTTCGCCCGGGACAGGGGGCCCCATACAAGAGACCCAGTACTTC. Translated, it gives CASSLLSPGTGGPIQETQYF. J is TRBJ2-5 and V is TRBV27; 12 bases match TRBD1. CDR1 is MNHEY, CDR2 SMNVEV, per germline (reference sequence). Trimming removed 6 bases from V and 2 bases from J; junction bases left unmatched: 19. The CDR3 loop spans 20 amino acids.

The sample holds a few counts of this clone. Here the CDR3 reads CASRARIQPSYEQYF. CDR3 sequence (DNA): TGTGCCAGCAGGGCCAGGATCCAGCCCTCCTACGAGCAGTACTTC. V and J are TRBV2 and TRBJ2-7; unclear D gene. The CDR3 runs 15 residues. Germline CDR1 is SNHLY and CDR2 is FYNNEI. Trimming pared 6 bases from V and 0 bases from J, leaving 15 bases between.

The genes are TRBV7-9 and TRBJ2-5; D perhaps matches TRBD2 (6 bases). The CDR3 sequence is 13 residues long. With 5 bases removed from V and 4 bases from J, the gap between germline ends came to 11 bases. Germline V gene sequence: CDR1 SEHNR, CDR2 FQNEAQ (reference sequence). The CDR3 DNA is TGTGCCAGCAGCCGGGACTTGTCAGAGACCCAGTACTTC. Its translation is CASSRDLSETQYF.

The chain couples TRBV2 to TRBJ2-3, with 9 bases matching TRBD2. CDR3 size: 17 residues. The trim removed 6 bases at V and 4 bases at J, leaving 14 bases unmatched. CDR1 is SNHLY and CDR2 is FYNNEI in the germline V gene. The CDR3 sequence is CASRTGTSLSLADTQYF. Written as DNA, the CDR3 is TGTGCCAGCAGAACCGGGACTAGCCTCTCGCTCGCAGATACGCAGTATTTT.

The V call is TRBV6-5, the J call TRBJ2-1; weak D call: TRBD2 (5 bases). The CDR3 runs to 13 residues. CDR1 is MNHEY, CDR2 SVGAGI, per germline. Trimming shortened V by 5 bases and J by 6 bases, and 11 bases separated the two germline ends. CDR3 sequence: CASSPGLFNEQFF. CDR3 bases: TGTGCCAGCAGTCCCGGACTTTTCAATGAGCAGTTCTTC.

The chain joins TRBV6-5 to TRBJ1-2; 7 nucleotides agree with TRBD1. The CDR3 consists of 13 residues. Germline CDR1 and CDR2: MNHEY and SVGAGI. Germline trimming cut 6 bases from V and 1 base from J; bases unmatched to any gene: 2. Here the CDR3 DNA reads TGTGCCAGCAGGGCAGGGGGTAACTATGGCTACACCTTC. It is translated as CASRAGGNYGYTF.

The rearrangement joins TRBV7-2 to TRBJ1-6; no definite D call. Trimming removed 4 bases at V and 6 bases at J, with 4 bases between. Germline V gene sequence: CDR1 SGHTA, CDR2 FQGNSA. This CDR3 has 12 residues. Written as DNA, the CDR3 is TGTGCCAGCAGCTCCATTAATTCACCCCTCCACTTT. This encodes CASSSINSPLHF.

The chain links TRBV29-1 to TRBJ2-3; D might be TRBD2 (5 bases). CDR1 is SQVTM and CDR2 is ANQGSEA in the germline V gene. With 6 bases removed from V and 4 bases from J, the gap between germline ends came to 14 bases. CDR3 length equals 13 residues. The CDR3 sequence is CSVPGVAADTQYF. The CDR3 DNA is TGCAGCGTCCCCGGGGTAGCCGCAGATACGCAGTATTTT.

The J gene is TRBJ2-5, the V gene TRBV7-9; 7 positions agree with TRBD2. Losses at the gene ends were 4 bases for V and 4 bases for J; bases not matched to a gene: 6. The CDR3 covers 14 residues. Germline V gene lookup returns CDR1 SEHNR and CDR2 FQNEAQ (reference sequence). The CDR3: CASSYGRSGETQYF. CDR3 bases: TGTGCCAGCAGCTACGGGAGGTCCGGAGAGACCCAGTACTTC.

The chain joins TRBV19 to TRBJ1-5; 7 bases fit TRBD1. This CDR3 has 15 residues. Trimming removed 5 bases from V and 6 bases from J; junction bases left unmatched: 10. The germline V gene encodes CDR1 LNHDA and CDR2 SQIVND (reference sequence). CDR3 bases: TGTGCCAGTAGTTTCGTACAGGGGTTCGGTCAGCCCCAGCATTTT. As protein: CASSFVQGFGQPQHF.

The CDR3 coding sequence is TGCAGCGTTGAATTAGGGGGGGATACCCAGTACTTC. This sequence encodes CSVELGGDTQYF. This chain connects TRBV29-1 to TRBJ2-5; TRBD2 is a possible D gene (7 bases). Trimming removed 2 bases at V and 8 bases at J, with 12 bases between. This CDR3 has 12 amino acids. CDR1 is SQVTM, CDR2 ANQGSEA, per germline.

The CDR3 DNA sequence: TGCAGTGCTAGTGCCGATCAGGACACCATATATTTT. Protein product: CSASADQDTIYF. This chain uses TRBV20-1 with TRBJ1-3; D uncertain. Germline CDR1 reads DFQATT; CDR2 reads SNEGSKA (reference sequence). The germline V and J ends were trimmed by 3 bases and 8 bases, with 11 bases remaining between them. The CDR3 is 12 residues long.

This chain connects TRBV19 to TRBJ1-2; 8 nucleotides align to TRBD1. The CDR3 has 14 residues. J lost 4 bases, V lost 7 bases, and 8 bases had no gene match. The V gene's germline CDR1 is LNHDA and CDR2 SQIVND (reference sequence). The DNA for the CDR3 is TGTGCCAGTACCAGGGACAGGTTCTTCTATGGCTACACCTTC. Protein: CASTRDRFFYGYTF.

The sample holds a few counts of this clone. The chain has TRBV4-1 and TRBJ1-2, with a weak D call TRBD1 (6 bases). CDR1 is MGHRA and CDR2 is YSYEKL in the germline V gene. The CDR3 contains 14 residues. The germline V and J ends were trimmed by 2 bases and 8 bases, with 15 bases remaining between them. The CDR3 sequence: CASSQYMGAQGYTF. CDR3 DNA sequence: TGCGCCAGCAGCCAATATATGGGGGCCCAGGGCTACACCTTC.

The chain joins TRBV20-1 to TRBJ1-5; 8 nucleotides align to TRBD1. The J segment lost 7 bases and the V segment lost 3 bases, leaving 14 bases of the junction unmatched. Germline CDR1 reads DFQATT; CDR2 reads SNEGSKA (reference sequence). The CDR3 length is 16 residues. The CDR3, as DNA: TGCAGTGCTAGTTCCAGGACAGGGATGGGGAGGCAGCCCCAGCATTTT. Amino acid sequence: CSASSRTGMGRQPQHF.

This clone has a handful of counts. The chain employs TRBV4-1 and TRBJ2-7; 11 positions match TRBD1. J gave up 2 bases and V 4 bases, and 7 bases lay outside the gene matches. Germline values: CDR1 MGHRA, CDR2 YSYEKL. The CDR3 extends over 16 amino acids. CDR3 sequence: CASSRLSGQGAYEQYF. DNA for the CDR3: TGCGCCAGCAGCCGCTTATCGGGACAGGGGGCCTACGAGCAGTACTTC.

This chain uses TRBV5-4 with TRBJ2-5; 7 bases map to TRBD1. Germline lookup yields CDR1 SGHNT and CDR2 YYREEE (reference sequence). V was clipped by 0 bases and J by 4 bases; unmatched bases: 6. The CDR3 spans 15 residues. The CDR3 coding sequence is TGTGCCAGCAGCTTGGTGTCCCGGGACAGAGAGACCCAGTACTTC. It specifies CASSLVSRDRETQYF.

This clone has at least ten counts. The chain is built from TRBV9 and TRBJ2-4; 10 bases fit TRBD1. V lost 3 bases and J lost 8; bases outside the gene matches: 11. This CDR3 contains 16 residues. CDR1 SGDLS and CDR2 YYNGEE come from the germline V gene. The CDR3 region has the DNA TGTGCCAGCAGCGCCAGGGGAGGACAGGGGGTTGACATTCAGTACTTC. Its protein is CASSARGGQGVDIQYF.

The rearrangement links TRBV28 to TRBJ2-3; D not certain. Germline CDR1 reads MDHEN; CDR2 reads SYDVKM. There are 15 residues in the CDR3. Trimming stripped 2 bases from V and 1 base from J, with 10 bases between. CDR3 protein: CASSLMTQRTDTQYF. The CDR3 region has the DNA TGTGCCAGCAGTTTAATGACTCAACGCACAGATACGCAGTATTTT.

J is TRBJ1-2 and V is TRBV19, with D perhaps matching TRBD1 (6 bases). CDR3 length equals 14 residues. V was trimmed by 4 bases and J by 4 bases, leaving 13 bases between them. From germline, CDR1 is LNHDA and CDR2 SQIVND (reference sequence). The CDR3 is CASSTRTAIYGYTF. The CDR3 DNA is TGTGCCAGTAGTACTAGGACAGCGATCTATGGCTACACCTTC. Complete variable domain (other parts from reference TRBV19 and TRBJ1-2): DGGITQSPKYLFRKEGQNVTLSCEQNLNHDAMYWYRQDPGQGLRLIYYSQIVNDFQKGDIAEGYSVSREKKESFPLTVTSAQKNPTAFYLCASSTRTAIYGYTFGSGTRLTVV.

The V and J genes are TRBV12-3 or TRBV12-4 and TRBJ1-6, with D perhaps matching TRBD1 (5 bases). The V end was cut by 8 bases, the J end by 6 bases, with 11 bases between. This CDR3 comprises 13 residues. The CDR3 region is CASSWTSNSPLHF. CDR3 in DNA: TGTGCCAGCTCGTGGACATCTAATTCACCCCTCCACTTT.

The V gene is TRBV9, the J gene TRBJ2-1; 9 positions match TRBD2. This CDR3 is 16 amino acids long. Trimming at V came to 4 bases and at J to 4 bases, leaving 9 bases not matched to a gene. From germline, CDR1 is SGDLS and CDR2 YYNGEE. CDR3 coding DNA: TGTGCCAGCAGCCCAGGGTCTAGCGGGGTTTACAATGAGCAGTTCTTC. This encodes CASSPGSSGVYNEQFF.

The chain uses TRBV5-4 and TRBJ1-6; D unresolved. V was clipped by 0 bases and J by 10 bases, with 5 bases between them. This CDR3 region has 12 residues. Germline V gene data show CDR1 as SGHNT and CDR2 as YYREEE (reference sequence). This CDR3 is CASSLDGSPLHF. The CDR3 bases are TGTGCCAGCAGCTTGGATGGCTCACCCCTCCACTTT.

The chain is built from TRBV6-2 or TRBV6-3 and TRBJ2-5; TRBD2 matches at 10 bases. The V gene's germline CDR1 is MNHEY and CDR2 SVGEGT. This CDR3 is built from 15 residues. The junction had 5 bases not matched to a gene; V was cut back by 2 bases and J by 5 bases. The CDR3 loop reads CASSYGGLALETQYF. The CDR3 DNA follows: TGTGCCAGCAGTTACGGGGGACTAGCGTTGGAGACCCAGTACTTC.

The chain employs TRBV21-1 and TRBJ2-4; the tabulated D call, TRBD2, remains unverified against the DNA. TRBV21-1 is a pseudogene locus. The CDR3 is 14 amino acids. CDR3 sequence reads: CASSKDLAKNIQYF. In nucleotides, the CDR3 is TGTGCCAGCAGCAAAGACTTAGCCAAAAACATTCAGTACTTC.

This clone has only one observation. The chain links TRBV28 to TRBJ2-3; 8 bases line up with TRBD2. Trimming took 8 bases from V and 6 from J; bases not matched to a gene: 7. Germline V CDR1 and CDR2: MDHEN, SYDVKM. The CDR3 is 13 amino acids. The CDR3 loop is CASQSGRVDTQYF. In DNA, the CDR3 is TGTGCCAGCCAAAGCGGGAGAGTGGATACGCAGTATTTT.

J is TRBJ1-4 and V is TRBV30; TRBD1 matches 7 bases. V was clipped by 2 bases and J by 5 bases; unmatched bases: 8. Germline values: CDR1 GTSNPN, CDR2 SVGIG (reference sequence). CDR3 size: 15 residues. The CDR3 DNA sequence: TGTGCCTGGAGTCACCAGGGCAGGGGGAATGAAAAACTGTTTTTT. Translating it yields CAWSHQGRGNEKLFF.